This TCR beta chain is from a study of T cell responses to AZD1222 COVID-19 vaccine. Study findings and constraints: Researchers report vaccine-associated CD4 TCRs spanning spike, with dominance at 160-218 and 743-854.

Worth noting for this clone: Its specificity is unknown.

Trimming cost V 9 bases and J 0 bases, with 9 bases left between them. The CDR3 covers 13 residues. The table came from immunoSEQ multiplex PCR; TCRdb's copy has only in-frame clones and leaves some out. The data show 80,000 to 100,000 clones, 70% to 90% seen once. This clonotype was sampled from an adult who received the AZD1222 COVID-19 vaccine. Source: peripheral blood, taken 28 days after the second AZD1222 dose. The V and J genes are TRBV12-3 or TRBV12-4 and TRBJ1-3, with D unresolved. The CDR3 DNA follows: TGTGCCAGTAGGATCATCTCTGGAAACACCATATATTTT. Its protein is CASRIISGNTIYF.